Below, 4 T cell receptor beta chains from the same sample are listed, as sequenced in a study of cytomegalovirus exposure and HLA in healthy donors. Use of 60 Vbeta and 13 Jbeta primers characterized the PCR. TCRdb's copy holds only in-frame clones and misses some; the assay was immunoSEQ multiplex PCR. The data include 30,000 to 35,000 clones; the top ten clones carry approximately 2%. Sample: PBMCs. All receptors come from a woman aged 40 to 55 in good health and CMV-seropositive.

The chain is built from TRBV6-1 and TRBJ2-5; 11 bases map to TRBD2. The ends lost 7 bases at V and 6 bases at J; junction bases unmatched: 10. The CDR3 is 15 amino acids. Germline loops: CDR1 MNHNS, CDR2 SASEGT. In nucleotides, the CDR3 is TGTGCCAGCATTAGCGGGGGGGCGGGTAAAAAGACCCAGTACTTC. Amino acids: CASISGGAGKKTQYF.

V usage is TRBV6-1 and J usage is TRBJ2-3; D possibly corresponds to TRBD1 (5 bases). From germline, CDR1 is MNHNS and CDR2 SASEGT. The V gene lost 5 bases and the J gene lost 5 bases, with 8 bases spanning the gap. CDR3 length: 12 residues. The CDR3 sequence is CASSHRRDTQYF. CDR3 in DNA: TGTGCCAGCAGTCACAGGAGAGATACGCAGTATTTT.

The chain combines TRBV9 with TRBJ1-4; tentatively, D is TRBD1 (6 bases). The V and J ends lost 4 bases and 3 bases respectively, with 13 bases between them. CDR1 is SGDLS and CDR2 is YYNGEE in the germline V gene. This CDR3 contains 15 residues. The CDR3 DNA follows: TGTGCCAGCAGCATAAAAGGACAGCCTAATGAAAAACTGTTTTTT. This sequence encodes CASSIKGQPNEKLFF.

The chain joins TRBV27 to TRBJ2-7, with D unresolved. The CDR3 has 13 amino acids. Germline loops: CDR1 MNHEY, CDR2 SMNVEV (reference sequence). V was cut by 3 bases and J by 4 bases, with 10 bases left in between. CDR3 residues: CASSLGTAYEQYF. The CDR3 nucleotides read TGTGCCAGCAGTTTGGGTACAGCTTACGAGCAGTACTTC.